These 27 T cell receptor beta chains came from one sample sequenced in a study of regulatory T cells in long-lasting Graves disease. Time point denoted: newly diagnosed GD, antithyroid drugs for less than 3 months. Following extraction of RNA from PBMCs, that RNA was used to make the TCR library. Combining iRepertoire HTBI primers with Arm-PCR of CDR3 regions, the authors built TCR beta libraries. Each CDR3 protein is one row after TCRdb ran MiXCR on the multiplex PCR reads. The sample carries some 220,000 distinct CDR3 sequences, roughly 19% recorded once. These data also formed part of another study, on T cells in Graves' hyperthyroidism and ophthalmopathy.

This material consisted of peripheral blood mononuclear cells (PBMCs), taken at new diagnosis, from a patient treated with antithyroid drugs. These receptors were taken from a woman aged 25 to 39 with Graves disease.

This clonotype was counted at least ten times. As DNA, the CDR3 is TGTGCCAGCAGCTTAACCGCAGGGGGTTCTGCTGGTTCACCCCTCCACTTT. This codes for CASSLTAGGSAGSPLHF. The chain has TRBV7-3 and TRBJ1-6; 7 bases are a match to TRBD1. The germline V gene has CDR1 SGHTA and CDR2 FQGTGA. J was trimmed by 9 bases and V by 0 bases; bases with no gene match: 11. The CDR3 extends over 17 amino acids.

This clonotype was recorded at least ten times. DNA for the CDR3: TGTGCCAGCGATCTGGGGCTGCGGCAAGAGACCCAGTACTTC. It yields the protein CASDLGLRQETQYF. The genes are TRBV11-2 and TRBJ2-5; D possibly corresponds to TRBD1 (5 bases). This CDR3 has 14 amino acids. Germline values: CDR1 SGHAT, CDR2 FQNNGV. V lost 8 bases, J lost 2 bases, and 15 bases lay in between. Filled out from reference TRBV11-2 and TRBJ2-5, the complete variable domain reads EAGVAQSPRYKIIEKRQSVAFWCNPISGHATLYWYQQILGQGPKLLIQFQNNGVVDDSQLPKDRFSAERLKGVDSTLKIQPAKLEDSAVYLCASDLGLRQETQYFGPGTRLLVL.

The chain recombines TRBV6-9 with TRBJ2-1; 12 bases align to TRBD2. V lost 3 bases to trimming and J lost 7 bases; unmatched junction nucleotides: 4. This CDR3 spans 15 amino acids. Germline lookup yields CDR1 MNHGY and CDR2 SVAAGI. CDR3 in DNA: TGTGCCAGCAGTTACATTCTAGCGGGAGGGAATGAGCAGTTCTTC. Its translation: CASSYILAGGNEQFF.

This clonotype was seen many times. The chain is built from TRBV3-1 and TRBJ2-1; TRBD1 agrees at 8 bases. Germline V gene data show CDR1 as LGHDT and CDR2 as YNNKEL (reference sequence). V lost 0 bases to trimming and J lost 4 bases; unmatched junction nucleotides: 8. The CDR3 is 17 residues long. CDR3 loop: CASSQDSAGGAYNEQFF. The CDR3 nucleotides are TGTGCCAGCAGCCAAGATTCCGCAGGGGGCGCGTACAATGAGCAGTTCTTC.

This clonotype was counted ten times or more. This chain uses TRBV10-3 with TRBJ2-7; TRBD1 agrees at 9 bases. The ends lost 6 bases at V and 6 bases at J; junction bases unmatched: 9. CDR3 size: 14 residues. Looked up from germline, CDR1 is ENHRY and CDR2 is SYGVKD. This chain's CDR3 is CAIRGTGIRGEQYF. In nucleotides, the CDR3 is TGTGCCATCAGGGGGACAGGGATCCGAGGCGAGCAGTACTTC.

This clonotype was recorded at least ten times. The rearrangement joins TRBV5-1 to TRBJ2-4, with 9 bases fitting TRBD1. The germline gives CDR1 SGHRS, CDR2 YFSETQ. Trimming removed 6 bases from V and 8 bases from J; junction bases left unmatched: 15. The length of the CDR3 is 16 residues. The CDR3 nucleotides read TGCGCCAGCACCGGAATCCCGGGACAGGGTGTTGACATTCAGTACTTC. Translating gives CASTGIPGQGVDIQYF. Complete variable domain (other parts from reference TRBV5-1 and TRBJ2-4): KAGVTQTPRYLIKTRGQQVTLSCSPISGHRSVSWYQQTPGQGLQFLFEYFSETQRNKGNFPGRFSGRQFSNSRSEMNVSTLELGDSALYLCASTGIPGQGVDIQYFGAGTRLSVL.

This clonotype was seen ten or more times. The chain links TRBV12-3 or TRBV12-4 to TRBJ2-3; the match to TRBD2 covers 11 bases. Trimming removed 5 bases from V and 5 bases from J; junction bases left unmatched: 6. The CDR3 runs 15 residues. CDR3 nucleotides: TGTGCCAGCAGTCCTCGGCTAGCGGGGGGAGATACGCAGTATTTT. Residues: CASSPRLAGGDTQYF.

This clonotype was recorded at least ten times. As the CDR3 is not closed by the conserved phenylalanine or tryptophan, this likely results from a read error. The DNA is omitted, as the CDR3 cannot be located on it reliably, and the CDR3 follows TCRdb's listing. The chain carries TRBV11-2 and TRBJ2-1; whether TRBD1, the table's D call, matches the DNA was not checked. The CDR3 is 15 amino acids long, termini counted. Germline values: CDR1 SGHAT, CDR2 FQNNGV. The CDR3 protein is CASSLARGLLNEQFL.

This clonotype appeared many times. The rearrangement uses TRBV6-1 and TRBJ2-7, with D tentatively TRBD1 (6 bases). Trimming pared 5 bases from V and 0 bases from J, leaving 14 bases between. This CDR3 comprises 15 residues. Germline V gives CDR1 MNHNS, CDR2 SASEGT. The CDR3 nucleotides are TGTGCCAGCAGTAGGACAGCCGGCAGCTCCTACGAGCAGTACTTC. This encodes CASSRTAGSSYEQYF.

The rearrangement uses TRBV28 and TRBJ2-7, with TRBD2 matching 7 bases. This CDR3 is 12 amino acids long. V lost 8 bases to trimming and J lost 4 bases; unmatched junction nucleotides: 5. Germline values: CDR1 MDHEN, CDR2 SYDVKM. Here the CDR3 reads CASGGGSYEQYF. DNA for the CDR3: TGTGCCAGCGGGGGGGGATCTTACGAGCAGTACTTC.

This clonotype was seen at least ten times. The rearrangement joins TRBV20-1 to TRBJ2-1; no firm D call. The CDR3 contains 13 residues. V was clipped by 4 bases and J by 3 bases, with 10 bases between them. CDR1 is DFQATT, CDR2 SNEGSKA, per germline (reference sequence). The CDR3 protein is CSATRKGYNEQFF. CDR3 nucleotides: TGCAGTGCTACCCGGAAGGGCTACAATGAGCAGTTCTTC.

A single count supports this clonotype. The J gene is TRBJ2-7, the V gene TRBV28; D is possibly TRBD1 (5 bases). Trimming left V 3 bases short and J 2 bases short, with 11 bases between. There are 14 residues in the CDR3. Germline CDR1 reads MDHEN; CDR2 reads SYDVKM. The CDR3 region is CASSLRTPTYEQYF. CDR3 sequence (DNA): TGTGCCAGCAGTTTGCGGACACCGACCTACGAGCAGTACTTC.

The genes are TRBV7-2 and TRBJ2-5; TRBD1 is a possible D gene (6 bases). Trimming cost V 5 bases and J 5 bases, with 18 bases left between them. The CDR3 spans 15 residues. Germline assignment: CDR1 SGHTA and CDR2 FQGNSA. The CDR3 spells CASSLGIVGGETQYF. The CDR3 bases are TGTGCCAGCAGCCTCGGGATAGTTGGGGGCGAGACCCAGTACTTC.

This chain joins TRBV28 and TRBJ2-7; no definite D call. V shed 5 bases and J shed 3 bases, with 8 bases lying between them. The CDR3 extends over 12 amino acids. The germline CDR1 and CDR2 sequences are MDHEN and SYDVKM. Here the CDR3 DNA reads TGTGCCAGCAGTCTATTAAACTACGAGCAGTACTTC. Translating gives CASSLLNYEQYF.

This clonotype was observed many times. The junction departs from germline at one end; a sequencing error may be responsible. The genes are TRBV3-1 and TRBJ2-7; D not resolved. CDR1 is LGHDT and CDR2 is YNNKEL in the germline V gene (reference sequence). CDR3 length equals 14 residues. The CDR3 sequence: CASSQEEISFEQYF. The CDR3 coding sequence is TGTGCCAGCAGCCAAGAGGAGATCTCCTTCGAGCAGTACTTC.

Only one count was recorded for this clonotype. The chain links TRBV30 to TRBJ1-1; 10 nucleotides align to TRBD1. Germline loops: CDR1 GTSNPN, CDR2 SVGIG (reference sequence). The junction had 1 base not matched to a gene; V was cut back by 0 bases and J by 6 bases. The CDR3 sequence is 13 residues long. Here the CDR3 reads CAWSVGTGAEAFF. As DNA, the CDR3 is TGTGCCTGGAGTGTAGGGACAGGGGCTGAAGCTTTCTTT.

The V call is TRBV30, the J call TRBJ2-4; D is undetermined. Germline loops: CDR1 GTSNPN, CDR2 SVGIG (reference sequence). The V end lost 7 bases, the J end lost 2 bases, and 9 bases lay between the germline ends. This CDR3 region has 12 residues. The CDR3 coding sequence is TGTGCCTCCAGGTGGTCCAAAAACATTCAGTACTTC. Protein sequence: CASRWSKNIQYF.

On this clonotype: This CDR3 fails to terminate in the conserved phenylalanine or tryptophan, so it likely reflects a read error. This rearrangement joins TRBV19 to TRBJ2-5; 10 nucleotides align to TRBD2. The J call may not be correct, given that the DNA end is closer to TRBJ2-1. CDR1 LNHDA and CDR2 SQIVND come from the germline V gene (reference sequence). The CDR3 sequence is 15 residues long. The CDR3 region has the DNA TGTGCCAGTAGTATTTTACTAGCGGGAAACAATGAGCAGTTCCTC. It translates to CASSILLAGNNEQFL.

This clonotype was seen ten or more times. The chain couples TRBV20-1 to TRBJ1-5, with a possible D match to TRBD1 (5 bases). The CDR3 totals 16 residues. Germline assignment: CDR1 DFQATT and CDR2 SNEGSKA (reference sequence). V was shortened by 6 bases and J by 1 base, with 19 bases between the two germline ends. The CDR3 here is CSAQRRGSRSNQPQHF. The CDR3 DNA sequence: TGCAGTGCGCAAAGACGGGGGTCCCGAAGCAATCAGCCCCAGCATTTT.

This clonotype has a count of ten or more. The chain links TRBV2 to TRBJ1-1; TRBD1 matches 7 bases. Per the germline V gene, CDR1 is SNHLY and CDR2 is FYNNEI. The V and J ends lost 8 bases and 4 bases, in that order; junction bases with no gene match: 7. The CDR3 runs to 13 residues. The CDR3 DNA follows: TGTGCCAGCCTGACAGGGTACGGCACTGAAGCTTTCTTT. Translating it yields CASLTGYGTEAFF.

As regards this clonotype: One base away lies a much larger clone, so this may be a sequencing read error. The gene calls are TRBV5-6 and TRBJ1-3, with TRBD1 identical over 8 bases. CDR1 is SGHDT and CDR2 is YYEEEE in the germline V gene. The junction had 2 bases not matched to a gene; V was cut back by 0 bases and J by 0 bases. The CDR3 extends over 16 amino acids. CDR3 nucleotide sequence: TGTGCCAGCAGCTTGGACAGGGGGACCTCTGGAAACACCATATATTTT. The encoded protein is CASSLDRGTSGNTIYF.

The sample holds a few counts of this clonotype. V and J are TRBV9 and TRBJ2-6; 11 bases are a match to TRBD2. This CDR3 has 18 residues. The V gene's germline CDR1 is SGDLS and CDR2 YYNGEE. V shed 3 bases, J shed 0 bases, and the junction held 5 bases outside the gene matches. The CDR3 is CASSASTSGSSGANVLTF. CDR3 coding DNA: TGTGCCAGCAGCGCGTCTACTAGCGGGAGCTCTGGGGCCAACGTCCTGACTTTC. The full variable domain, with the rest looked up from reference TRBV9 and TRBJ2-6, is DSGVTQTPKHLITATGQRVTLRCSPRSGDLSVYWYQQSLDQGLQFLIQYYNGEERAKGNILERFSAQQFPDLHSELNLSSLELGDSALYFCASSASTSGSSGANVLTFGAGSRLTVL.

This clonotype appeared a single time. The rearrangement uses TRBV19 and TRBJ2-3; D uncertain. V was shortened by 7 bases and J by 2 bases, with 22 bases between the two germline ends. This CDR3 has 17 residues. The germline V gene encodes CDR1 LNHDA and CDR2 SQIVND (reference sequence). Written as DNA, the CDR3 is TGTGCCAGTACCTCATCCCCTGGACCAGCAACCACAGATACGCAGTATTTT. The encoded protein is CASTSSPGPATTDTQYF.

This clonotype has at least ten counts. V usage is TRBV6-1 and J usage is TRBJ1-2, with TRBD1 identical over 7 bases. After removal of 6 bases from V and 2 bases from J, the junction contained 12 bases not matched to a gene. Looked up from germline, CDR1 is MNHNS and CDR2 is SASEGT. This CDR3 is built from 16 residues. The DNA for the CDR3 is TGTGCCAGCAGCCCCGCCCTGGCAGGGGGAAACTATGGCTACACCTTC. Protein: CASSPALAGGNYGYTF.

In its sample, this clonotype was seen many times. The chain has TRBV30 and TRBJ2-2, with unresolved D. Trimming took off 2 bases at V and 1 base at J, with 5 bases between the two ends. Per germline, CDR1 GTSNPN and CDR2 SVGIG (reference sequence). CDR3 length equals 13 residues. The CDR3 sequence is CAWSLENTGELFF. CDR3 coding DNA: TGTGCCTGGAGTCTCGAGAACACCGGGGAGCTGTTTTTT.

The sample holds many counts of this clonotype. The chain carries TRBV10-1 and TRBJ2-7, with TRBD1 matching 8 bases. The trim removed 8 bases at V and 5 bases at J, leaving 14 bases unmatched. This CDR3 is 15 amino acids long. In germline, CDR1 is WNHNN, CDR2 SYGVQD (reference sequence). CDR3 region: CASSYSEDRAHEQYF. In DNA, the CDR3 is TGCGCCAGCTCATATTCCGAGGACAGGGCCCACGAGCAGTACTTC.

Many counts were recorded for this clonotype. The CDR3 sequence: CASSDYQNTEAFF. The CDR3 DNA reads as TGCGCCAGCAGTGACTACCAGAACACTGAAGCTTTCTTT. The chain couples TRBV10-1 to TRBJ1-1; D not certain. The germline gives CDR1 WNHNN, CDR2 SYGVQD (reference sequence). The CDR3 extends over 13 amino acids. Deletions cut 3 bases from V and 1 base from J, with 6 bases between.